This entry features one T cell receptor beta chain sequence. There is no known antigen for this receptor. No base-level quality is on record; no much larger clone is a single base apart. The data were taken from a study of T cell repertoires in cytomegalovirus infection (dated by TCRdb to between 2018 and 2021). Broadly, across the study: The peptide stimulations were aimed at well-studied HLA-B-restricted epitopes as well as recently identified HLA-C-restricted CMV epitopes, whose presentation resists viral immunomodulation. Donor HLA type was relevant to the analysis, because carriage of CMV infection together with the matching HLA type was indicated by public TCR beta signatures. On the study overall, not on this receptor specifically: The ex vivo response was dominated by HLA-C-restricted CMV-specific TCR beta clonotypes, which also provided the single most frequent clonotype in two of eight donors. In both this cohort and an independent roughly 330-donor cohort, the cumulative frequency of public TCR beta family members distinguished carriers of CMV infection plus the relevant HLA type.

TCRdb records Illumina HiSeq 1500 as the sequencer. The public sequencing data were trimmed at Q25 with fastp and processed into clonotypes with MiXCR by TCRdb, which kept only in-frame beta chains. Entries that share a CDR3 protein sequence are merged under the most common genes and DNA. Recorded for this sample are about 330,000 distinct CDR3 sequences; about a third of them occurred a single time. Around an eighth of the sample lies in the top ten. V loses 6 bases of germline sequence and J loses 2 bases, and the interval between the two ends is 10 bases. From a lookup of the germline V gene (reference sequence), CDR1 and CDR2 are DFQATT and SNEGSKA. Taken from cysteine to phenylalanine, the CDR3 has 12 residues. Solely the CDR3 DNA is kept, with 36 bases framed from the first base. The treatment or condition label, read with the paper, signifies: in vitro stimulation with specific CMV peptide epitopes to enrich CMV-specific T cells.

Sequenced material: cultured PBMCs, taken from culture after CMV antigen stimulation. The chain links TRBV20-1 with TRBJ1-2, with TRBD1 as a weak D call on 6 bases. This TCR was sampled from a human donor in good health (CMV status not recorded). Some clones in this sample may be carry-over from other donors' samples. In nucleotide form, the sequence is TGCAGTGCCCTCGGACAGAACTATGGCTACACCTTC. The encoded protein is CSALGQNYGYTF.